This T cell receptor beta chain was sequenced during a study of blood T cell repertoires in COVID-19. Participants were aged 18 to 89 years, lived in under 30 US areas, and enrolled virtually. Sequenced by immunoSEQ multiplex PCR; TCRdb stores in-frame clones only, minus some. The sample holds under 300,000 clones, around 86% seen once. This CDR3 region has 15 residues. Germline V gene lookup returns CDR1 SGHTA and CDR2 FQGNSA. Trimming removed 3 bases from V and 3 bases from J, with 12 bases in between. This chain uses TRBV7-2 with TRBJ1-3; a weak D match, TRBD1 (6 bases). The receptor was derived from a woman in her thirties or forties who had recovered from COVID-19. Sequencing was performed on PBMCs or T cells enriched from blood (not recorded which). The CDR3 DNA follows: TGTGCCAGCAGCTTGAGAAGGGGGAGTGGAAACACCATATATTTT. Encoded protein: CASSLRRGSGNTIYF.